These 11 T cell receptor beta chains were all obtained from the same sample, sequenced in a study of metastatic and nonmetastatic thyroid tumors. With MiXCR, TCRdb called clones anew from the PCR reads. The sample contains about 43,000 clones, 3% to 3.5% of which appear only once. Every patient was untreated before thyroid surgery. Sequences were obtained from blood. The receptor source for this set is a female donor with papillary thyroid cancer or a benign thyroid nodule (not recorded which). Some clones in this sample may be carry-over from other donors' samples.

Many counts were recorded for this clone. The rearrangement uses TRBV19 and TRBJ2-2; D unclear. V gave up 3 bases and J gave up 3 bases, with 17 bases separating them. Germline V gene sequence: CDR1 LNHDA, CDR2 SQIVND (reference sequence). CDR3 size: 17 residues. CDR3 nucleotides: TGTGCCAGTAGTATCCACGGGCCAACTCACGACACCGGGGAGCTGTTTTTT. Translating gives CASSIHGPTHDTGELFF.

This clone has ten or more counts. The chain combines TRBV20-1 with TRBJ2-7, with TRBD2 matching 13 bases. The CDR3 is 14 amino acids. V trimming: 5 bases; J trimming: 6 bases; junction bases outside the gene matches: 7. Looked up from germline, CDR1 is DFQATT and CDR2 is SNEGSKA (reference sequence). The CDR3 spells CSAPGLAGRREQYF. The CDR3 coding sequence is TGCAGTGCTCCGGGACTAGCGGGAAGGCGCGAGCAGTACTTC.

The rearrangement links TRBV6-5 to TRBJ2-7; D not resolved. The germline V and J ends were trimmed by 0 bases and 3 bases, with 6 bases remaining between them. Germline V gene lookup returns CDR1 MNHEY and CDR2 SVGAGI. There are 13 residues in the CDR3. The CDR3 nucleotides read TGTGCCAGCAGTTACTCGATCAACTACGAGCAGTACTTC. Its protein is CASSYSINYEQYF.

This clone was detected ten times or more. This chain links TRBV6-1 with TRBJ1-5; 12 bases fit TRBD1. The CDR3 is made up of 15 amino acids. Trimming took 6 bases from V and 6 from J; bases not matched to a gene: 6. Per germline, CDR1 MNHNS and CDR2 SASEGT. CDR3 protein: CASSLGQGAAQPQHF. The CDR3 DNA is TGTGCCAGCAGCCTGGGACAGGGGGCGGCTCAGCCCCAGCATTTT.

This clone was seen more than once but under ten times. This rearrangement joins TRBV28 to TRBJ2-7; TRBD1 might be the D (6 bases). The CDR3 consists of 17 residues. Germline CDR1 MDHEN, CDR2 SYDVKM. The V end was cut by 2 bases, the J end by 1 base, with 18 bases between. The CDR3 DNA is TGTGCCAGCAGTTTACTCCTAACAGGGATTCGTTCCTACGAGCAGTACTTC. Translating gives CASSLLLTGIRSYEQYF. Full variable domain (missing parts from reference TRBV28 and TRBJ2-7): DVKVTQSSRYLVKRTGEKVFLECVQDMDHENMFWYRQDPGLGLRLIYFSYDVKMKEKGDIPEGYSVSREKKERFSLILESASTNQTSMYLCASSLLLTGIRSYEQYFGPGTRLTVT.

The chain recombines TRBV6-2 or TRBV6-3 with TRBJ2-2; D gene unclear. V dropped 5 bases and J dropped 1 base, with 8 bases sitting between them. The CDR3 runs 14 residues. Germline V lookup: CDR1 MNHEY, CDR2 SVGEGT. CDR3 coding DNA: TGTGCCAGCAGTCGGATCGAGAACACCGGGGAGCTGTTTTTT. This sequence encodes CASSRIENTGELFF.

The chain carries TRBV24-1 and TRBJ1-2; TRBD1 aligns across 7 bases. The junction had 5 bases not matched to a gene; V was cut back by 4 bases and J by 4 bases. The germline V gene encodes CDR1 KGHDR and CDR2 SFDVKD. The CDR3 has 14 residues. DNA for the CDR3: TGTGCCACCAGTGAACCCGACAGGGCCTATGGCTACACCTTC. As protein: CATSEPDRAYGYTF.

This clone was observed a few times. The chain recombines TRBV12-3 or TRBV12-4 with TRBJ1-4; 8 bases align to TRBD1. CDR3 size: 15 residues. Trimming cost V 7 bases and J 7 bases; bases outside gene matches: 11. CDR3 sequence reads: CASTPRWTGSEKLFF. The CDR3 DNA follows: TGTGCCAGCACCCCTAGGTGGACAGGGAGTGAAAAACTGTTTTTT.

This clone has a handful of counts. The chain employs TRBV28 and TRBJ2-3, with 8 bases that match TRBD2. Germline trimming cut 4 bases from V and 1 base from J; bases unmatched to any gene: 4. The CDR3 is made up of 15 amino acids. Germline V gene sequence: CDR1 MDHEN, CDR2 SYDVKM. Written as DNA, the CDR3 is TGTGCCAGCAGTTCGGGGGGGCAGGGCACAGATACGCAGTATTTT. Amino acids: CASSSGGQGTDTQYF.

In this sample, this clone turned up a few times. The rearrangement links TRBV11-2 to TRBJ2-7, with 10 bases lining up with TRBD2. The CDR3 spans 15 residues. Losses at the gene ends were 1 base for V and 6 bases for J; bases not matched to a gene: 6. From germline, CDR1 is SGHAT and CDR2 FQNNGV. The CDR3 DNA sequence: TGTGCCAGCAGCTTAGGAGCGGGAGGGCCAGCCGAGCAGTACTTC. Translating it yields CASSLGAGGPAEQYF.

This clone has at least ten counts. The genes are TRBV28 and TRBJ2-7, with 8 positions matching TRBD1. The CDR3 extends over 15 amino acids. Looked up from germline, CDR1 is MDHEN and CDR2 is SYDVKM. V trimming: 7 bases; J trimming: 0 bases; junction bases outside the gene matches: 8. CDR3 sequence (DNA): TGTGCCAGCACCCAGCCGGGACAGGTCTCCTACGAGCAGTACTTC. Its protein is CASTQPGQVSYEQYF.